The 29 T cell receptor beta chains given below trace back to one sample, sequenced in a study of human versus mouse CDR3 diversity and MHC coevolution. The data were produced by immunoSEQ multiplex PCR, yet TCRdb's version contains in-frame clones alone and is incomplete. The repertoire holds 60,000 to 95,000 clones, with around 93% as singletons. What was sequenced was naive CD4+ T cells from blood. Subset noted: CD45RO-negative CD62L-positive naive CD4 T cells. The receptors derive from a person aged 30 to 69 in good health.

In nucleotides, the CDR3 is TGTGCCAGCAGCTTCCTAGCGGGAGGGGGCACCGGGGAGCTGTTTTTT. This encodes CASSFLAGGGTGELFF. J is TRBJ2-2 and V is TRBV5-4; 12 bases agree with TRBD2. The CDR3 consists of 16 residues. The germline CDR1 and CDR2 sequences are SGHNT and YYREEE (reference sequence). J was trimmed by 4 bases and V by 2 bases; bases with no gene match: 3.

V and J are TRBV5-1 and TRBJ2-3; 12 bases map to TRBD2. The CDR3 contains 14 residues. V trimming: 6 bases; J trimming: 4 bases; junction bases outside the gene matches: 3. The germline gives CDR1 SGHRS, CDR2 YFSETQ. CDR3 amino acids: CASTSGGASDTQYF. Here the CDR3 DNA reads TGCGCCAGCACTAGCGGGGGGGCATCAGATACGCAGTATTTT.

CDR3 sequence (DNA): TGTGCCAGCAAACCGACCTACAGCGGGGAGCTGTTTTTT. This encodes CASKPTYSGELFF. The V gene is TRBV6-5, the J gene TRBJ2-2; D gene uncertain. This CDR3 is 13 amino acids long. Trimming cost V 7 bases and J 7 bases, with 13 bases left between them. CDR1 is MNHEY and CDR2 is SVGAGI in the germline V gene.

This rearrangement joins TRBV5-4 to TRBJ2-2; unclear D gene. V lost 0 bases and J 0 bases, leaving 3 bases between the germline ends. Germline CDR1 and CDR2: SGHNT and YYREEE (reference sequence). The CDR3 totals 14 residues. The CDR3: CASSLAANTGELFF. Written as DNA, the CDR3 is TGTGCCAGCAGCTTGGCTGCGAACACCGGGGAGCTGTTTTTT. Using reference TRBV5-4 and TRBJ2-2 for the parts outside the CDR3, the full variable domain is ETGVTQSPTHLIKTRGQQVTLRCSSQSGHNTVSWYQQALGQGPQFIFQYYREEENGRGNFPPRFSGLQFPNYSSELNVNALELDDSALYLCASSLAANTGELFFGEGSRLTVL.

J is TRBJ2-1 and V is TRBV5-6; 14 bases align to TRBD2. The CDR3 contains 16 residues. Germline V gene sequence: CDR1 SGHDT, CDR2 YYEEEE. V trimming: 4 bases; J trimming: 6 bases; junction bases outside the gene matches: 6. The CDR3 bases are TGTGCCAGCAGCACGAAGGGACTAGCGGGAGTCAATGAGCAGTTCTTC. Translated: CASSTKGLAGVNEQFF.

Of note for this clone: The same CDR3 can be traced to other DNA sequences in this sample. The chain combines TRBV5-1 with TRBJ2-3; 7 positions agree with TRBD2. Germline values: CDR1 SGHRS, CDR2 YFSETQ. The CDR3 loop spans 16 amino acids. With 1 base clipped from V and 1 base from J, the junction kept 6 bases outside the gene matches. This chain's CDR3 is CASSLTVAGGTDTQYF. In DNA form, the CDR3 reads TGCGCCAGCAGCTTGACTGTGGCGGGAGGCACAGATACGCAGTATTTT.

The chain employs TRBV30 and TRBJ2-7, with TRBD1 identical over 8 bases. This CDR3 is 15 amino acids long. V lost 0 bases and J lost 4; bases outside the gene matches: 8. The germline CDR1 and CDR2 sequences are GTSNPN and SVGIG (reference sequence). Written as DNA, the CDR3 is TGTGCCTGGAGTGTACCAAACAGGGGGGCTTACGAGCAGTACTTC. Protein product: CAWSVPNRGAYEQYF.

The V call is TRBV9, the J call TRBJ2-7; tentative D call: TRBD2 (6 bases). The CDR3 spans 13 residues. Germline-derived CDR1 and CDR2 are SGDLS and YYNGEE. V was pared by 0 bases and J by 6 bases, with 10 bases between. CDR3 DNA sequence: TGTGCCAGCAGCGTAGGAGGAGGGTTCGAGCAGTACTTC. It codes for CASSVGGGFEQYF.

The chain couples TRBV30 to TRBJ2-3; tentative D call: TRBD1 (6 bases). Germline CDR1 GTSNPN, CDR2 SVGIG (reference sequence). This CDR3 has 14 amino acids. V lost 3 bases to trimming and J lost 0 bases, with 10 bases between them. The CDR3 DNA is TGTGCCTGGAGGACGGGACACAGCACAGATACGCAGTATTTT. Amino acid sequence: CAWRTGHSTDTQYF. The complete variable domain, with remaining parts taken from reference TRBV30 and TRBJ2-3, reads SQTIHQWPATLVQPVGSPLSLECTVEGTSNPNLYWYRQAAGRGLQLLFYSVGIGQISSEVPQNLSASRPQDRQFILSSKKLLLSDSGFYLCAWRTGHSTDTQYFGPGTRLTVL.

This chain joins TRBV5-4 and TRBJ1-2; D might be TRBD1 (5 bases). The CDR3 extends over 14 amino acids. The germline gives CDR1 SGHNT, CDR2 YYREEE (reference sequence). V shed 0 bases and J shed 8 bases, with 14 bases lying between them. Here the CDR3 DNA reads TGTGCCAGCAGCTTGGCGGGCCGGGGGAGAGGCTACACCTTC. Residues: CASSLAGRGRGYTF.

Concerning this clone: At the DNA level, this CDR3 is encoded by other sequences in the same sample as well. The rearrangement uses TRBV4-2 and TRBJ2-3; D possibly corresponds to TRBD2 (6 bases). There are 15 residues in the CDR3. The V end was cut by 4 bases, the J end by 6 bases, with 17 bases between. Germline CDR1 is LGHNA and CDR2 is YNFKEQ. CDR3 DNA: TGTGCCAGCAGCCCGGGAGTAGCGGCCCAGGATACGCAGTATTTT. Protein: CASSPGVAAQDTQYF.

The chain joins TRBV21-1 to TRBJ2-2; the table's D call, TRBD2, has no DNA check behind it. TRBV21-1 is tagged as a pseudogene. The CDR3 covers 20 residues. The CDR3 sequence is CASEPKRTAPGLAGTGELFF. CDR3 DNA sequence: TGTGCCAGCGAACCAAAAAGAACGGCCCCGGGACTAGCGGGTACCGGGGAGCTGTTTTTT.

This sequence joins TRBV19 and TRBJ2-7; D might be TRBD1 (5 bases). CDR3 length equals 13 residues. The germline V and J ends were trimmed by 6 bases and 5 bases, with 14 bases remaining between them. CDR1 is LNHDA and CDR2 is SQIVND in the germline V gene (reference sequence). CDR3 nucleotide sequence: TGTGCCAGTAGCGTGACAGCGTCCCACGAGCAGTACTTC. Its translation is CASSVTASHEQYF.

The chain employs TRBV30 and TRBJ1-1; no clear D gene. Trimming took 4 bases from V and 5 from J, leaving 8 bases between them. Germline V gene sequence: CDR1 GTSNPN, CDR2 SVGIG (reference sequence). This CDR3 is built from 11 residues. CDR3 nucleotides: TGTGCCTGGATGCTCAGAACTGAAGCTTTCTTT. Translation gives CAWMLRTEAFF.

DNA for the CDR3: TGTGCCAGCAACGAAATGGCGGGTAGGGAGACCCAGTACTTC. Its protein product is CASNEMAGRETQYF. The chain carries TRBV2 and TRBJ2-5, with D possibly being TRBD2 (5 bases). V was shortened by 7 bases and J by 5 bases, with 17 bases between the two germline ends. Germline-derived CDR1 and CDR2 are SNHLY and FYNNEI. The CDR3 is 14 residues long.

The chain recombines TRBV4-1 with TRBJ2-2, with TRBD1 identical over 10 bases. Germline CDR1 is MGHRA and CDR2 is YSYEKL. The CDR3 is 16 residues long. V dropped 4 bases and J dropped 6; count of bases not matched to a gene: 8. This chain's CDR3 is CASSPTGQGRPGELFF. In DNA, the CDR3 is TGCGCCAGCAGCCCCACGGGACAGGGGAGACCCGGGGAGCTGTTTTTT.

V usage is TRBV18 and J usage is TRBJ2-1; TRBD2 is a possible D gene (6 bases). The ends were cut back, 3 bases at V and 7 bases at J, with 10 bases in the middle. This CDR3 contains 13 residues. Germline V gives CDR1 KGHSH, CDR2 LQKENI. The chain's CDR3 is CASSPSRGNEQFF. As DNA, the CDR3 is TGTGCCAGCTCACCGTCGCGGGGTAATGAGCAGTTCTTC.

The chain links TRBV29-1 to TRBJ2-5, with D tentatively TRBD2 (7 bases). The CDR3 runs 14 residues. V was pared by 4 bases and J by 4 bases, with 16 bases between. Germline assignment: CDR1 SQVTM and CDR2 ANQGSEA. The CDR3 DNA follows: TGCAGCGTTGTCGGTTGGGGGGGCCCAGAGACCCAGTACTTC. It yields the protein CSVVGWGGPETQYF.

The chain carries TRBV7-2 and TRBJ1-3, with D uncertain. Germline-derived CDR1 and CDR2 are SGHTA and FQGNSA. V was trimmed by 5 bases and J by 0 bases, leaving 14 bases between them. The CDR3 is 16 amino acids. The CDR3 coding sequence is TGTGCCAGCAGCCCCCCCTTGGGAGACTCTGGAAACACCATATATTTT. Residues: CASSPPLGDSGNTIYF.

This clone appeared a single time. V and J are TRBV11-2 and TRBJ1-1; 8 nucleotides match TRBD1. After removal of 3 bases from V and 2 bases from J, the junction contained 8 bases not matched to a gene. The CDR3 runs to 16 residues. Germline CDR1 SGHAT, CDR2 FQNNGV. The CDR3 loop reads CASSLARGRPNTEAFF. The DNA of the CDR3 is TGTGCCAGCAGCTTGGCCAGGGGGCGACCTAACACTGAAGCTTTCTTT. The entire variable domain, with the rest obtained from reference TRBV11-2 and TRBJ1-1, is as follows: EAGVAQSPRYKIIEKRQSVAFWCNPISGHATLYWYQQILGQGPKLLIQFQNNGVVDDSQLPKDRFSAERLKGVDSTLKIQPAKLEDSAVYLCASSLARGRPNTEAFFGQGTRLTVV.

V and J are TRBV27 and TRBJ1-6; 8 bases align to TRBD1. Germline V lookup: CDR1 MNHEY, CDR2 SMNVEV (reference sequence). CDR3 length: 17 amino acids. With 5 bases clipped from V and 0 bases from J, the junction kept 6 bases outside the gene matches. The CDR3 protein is CASSPRDRSSYNSPLHF. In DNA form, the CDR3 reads TGTGCCAGCAGTCCCCGGGACAGGTCCTCCTATAATTCACCCCTCCACTTT.

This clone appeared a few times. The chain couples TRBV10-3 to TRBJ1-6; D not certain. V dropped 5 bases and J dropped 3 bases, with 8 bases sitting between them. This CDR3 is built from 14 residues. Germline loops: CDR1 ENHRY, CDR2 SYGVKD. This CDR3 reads CAISTESYNSPLHF. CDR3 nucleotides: TGTGCCATCAGTACAGAAAGCTATAATTCACCCCTCCACTTT.

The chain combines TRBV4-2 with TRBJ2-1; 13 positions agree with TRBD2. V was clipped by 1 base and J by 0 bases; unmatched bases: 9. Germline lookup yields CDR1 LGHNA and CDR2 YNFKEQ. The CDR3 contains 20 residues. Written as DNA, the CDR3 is TGTGCCAGCAGCCAAGCTGTGAGACTAGCGGGGGGAAGCTCCTACAATGAGCAGTTCTTC. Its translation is CASSQAVRLAGGSSYNEQFF.

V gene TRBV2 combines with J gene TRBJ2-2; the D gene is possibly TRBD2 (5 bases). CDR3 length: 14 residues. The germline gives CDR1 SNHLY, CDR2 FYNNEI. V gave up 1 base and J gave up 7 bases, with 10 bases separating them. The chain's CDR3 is CASSEGSLGGELFF. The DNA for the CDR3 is TGTGCCAGCAGTGAAGGATCACTAGGCGGGGAGCTGTTTTTT.

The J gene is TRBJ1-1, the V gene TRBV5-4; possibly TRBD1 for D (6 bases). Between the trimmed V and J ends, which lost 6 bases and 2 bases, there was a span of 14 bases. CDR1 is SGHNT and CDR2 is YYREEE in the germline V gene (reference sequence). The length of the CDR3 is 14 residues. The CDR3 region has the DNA TGTGCCAGCACCCTAGGACAGACTAACACTGAAGCTTTCTTT. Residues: CASTLGQTNTEAFF. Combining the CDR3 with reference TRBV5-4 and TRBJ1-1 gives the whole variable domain ETGVTQSPTHLIKTRGQQVTLRCSSQSGHNTVSWYQQALGQGPQFIFQYYREEENGRGNFPPRFSGLQFPNYSSELNVNALELDDSALYLCASTLGQTNTEAFFGQGTRLTVV.

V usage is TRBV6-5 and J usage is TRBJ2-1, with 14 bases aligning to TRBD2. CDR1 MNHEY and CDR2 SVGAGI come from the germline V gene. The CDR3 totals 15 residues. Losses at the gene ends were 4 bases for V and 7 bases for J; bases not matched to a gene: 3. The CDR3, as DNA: TGTGCCAGCAGTTGGACTAGCGGGAGGAGGAATGAGCAGTTCTTC. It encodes CASSWTSGRRNEQFF.

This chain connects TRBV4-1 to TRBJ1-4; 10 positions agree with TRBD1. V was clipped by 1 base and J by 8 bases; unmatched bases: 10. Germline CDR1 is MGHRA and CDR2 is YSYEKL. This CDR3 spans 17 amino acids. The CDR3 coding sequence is TGCGCCAGCAGCCAAGGGGACAGGGGTTACATGGGGGAAAAACTGTTTTTT. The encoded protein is CASSQGDRGYMGEKLFF.

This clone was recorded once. CDR3 DNA: TGTGCCAGCAGCTTGAGGGGGCGCAGGGCTTTCTTT. This sequence encodes CASSLRGRRAFF. J is TRBJ1-1 and V is TRBV5-6; 7 bases map to TRBD1. Germline CDR1 is SGHDT and CDR2 is YYEEEE. The CDR3 totals 12 residues. Losses at the gene ends were 1 base for V and 11 bases for J; bases not matched to a gene: 5.

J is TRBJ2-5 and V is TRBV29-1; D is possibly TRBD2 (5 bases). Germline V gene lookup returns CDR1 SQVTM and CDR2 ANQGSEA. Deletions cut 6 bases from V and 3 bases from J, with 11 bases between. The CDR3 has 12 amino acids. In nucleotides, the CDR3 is TGCAGCGTGATTGGAGGAGAAGAGACCCAGTACTTC. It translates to CSVIGGEETQYF.